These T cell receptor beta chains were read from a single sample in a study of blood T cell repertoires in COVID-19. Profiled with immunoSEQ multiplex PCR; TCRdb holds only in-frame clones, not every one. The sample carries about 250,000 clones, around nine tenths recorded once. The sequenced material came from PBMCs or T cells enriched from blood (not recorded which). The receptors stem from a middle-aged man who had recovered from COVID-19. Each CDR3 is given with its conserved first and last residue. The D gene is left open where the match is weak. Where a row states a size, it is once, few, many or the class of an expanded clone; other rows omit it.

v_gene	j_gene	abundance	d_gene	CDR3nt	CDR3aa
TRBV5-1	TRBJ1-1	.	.	TGCGCCAGCAGCTTGGCCGAGGTCACGAACACTGAAGCTTTCTTT	CASSLAEVTNTEAFF
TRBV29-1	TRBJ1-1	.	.	TGCAGCGTTGTTTGGGGGGAGAACACTGAAGCTTTCTTT	CSVVWGENTEAFF
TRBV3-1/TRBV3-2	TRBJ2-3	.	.	TGTGCCAGCAGCCATGGGGCCACAGATACGCAGTATTTT	CASSHGATDTQYF
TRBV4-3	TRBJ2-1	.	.	TGCGCCAGCAGCCAAGATCCACCCTCTCTAGGCTCCTACAATGAGCAGTTCTTC	CASSQDPPSLGSYNEQFF
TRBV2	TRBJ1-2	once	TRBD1	TGTGCCAGCAGTGATGGCGGGACAGCTAACTATGGCTACACCTTC	CASSDGGTANYGYTF
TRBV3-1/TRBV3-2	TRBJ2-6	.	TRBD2	TGTGCCAGCAGCCCTCCCCCGGGGGGGGCTGGGGCCAACGTCCTGACTTTC	CASSPPPGGAGANVLTF
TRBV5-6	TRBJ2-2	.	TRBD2	TGTGCCAGCAGAGGAGGGCTAGCGGGACGGAACACCGGGGAGCTGTTTTTT	CASRGGLAGRNTGELFF
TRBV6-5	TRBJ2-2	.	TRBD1	TGTGCCAGCAGCTGGGACAGAAACACCGGGGAGCTGTTTTTT	CASSWDRNTGELFF
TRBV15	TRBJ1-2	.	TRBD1	TGTGCCACCAGCTTGGACAGGAAGAACTATGGCTACACCTTC	CATSLDRKNYGYTF
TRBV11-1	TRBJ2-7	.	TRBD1	TGTGCCAGCAGCTTAGGGTCGGCAGGGGGCTACGAGCAGTACTTC	CASSLGSAGGYEQYF
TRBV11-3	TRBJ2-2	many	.	TGTGCCAGCAGCTTAGAAGGGGCCCCGAACACCGGGGAGCTGTTTTTT	CASSLEGAPNTGELFF
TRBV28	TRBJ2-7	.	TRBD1	TGTGCCAGCAGTTTCGGGACAGGGAGACGTGACGAGCAGTACTTC	CASSFGTGRRDEQYF
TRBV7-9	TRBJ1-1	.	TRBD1	TGTGCCAGCAGCGCACCAACAGGGGCGGGCACTGAAGCTTTCTTT	CASSAPTGAGTEAFF
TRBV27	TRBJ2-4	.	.	TGTGCCAGCAGTTTATGGCAGGGGAAAGCCAAAAACATTCAGTACTTC	CASSLWQGKAKNIQYF
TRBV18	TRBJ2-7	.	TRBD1	TGTGCCAGCTCAGCATTTGGACAGGGGGTAGCCCGTGACTACGAGCAGTACTTC	CASSAFGQGVARDYEQYF
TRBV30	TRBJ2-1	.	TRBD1	TGTGCCTGGAGGGACAGGGCTTACAATGAGCAGTTCTTC	CAWRDRAYNEQFF